This passage covers 29 T cell receptor beta chains from one sample sequenced in a study of OX40 agonist ivuxolimab in advanced cancers. Produced via immunoSEQ multiplex PCR; TCRdb's table is partial and in-frame only. The repertoire holds roughly 82,000 clones, with roughly 80% as singletons. The sample consisted of CD4+ or CD8+ T cells sorted from blood, taken in a trial of the OX40 agonist ivuxolimab. These receptors were taken from an adult with an advanced solid tumor such as melanoma, head and neck, liver or kidney cancer.

This clone was recorded a few times. The chain joins TRBV27 to TRBJ1-5; D gene unclear. The germline V gene encodes CDR1 MNHEY and CDR2 SMNVEV (reference sequence). The CDR3 has 13 residues. Trimming stripped 0 bases from V and 3 bases from J, with 3 bases between. CDR3 in amino acids: CASSLSYNQPQHF. The CDR3 DNA reads TGTGCCAGCAGTTTATCCTACAATCAGCCCCAGCATTTT.

The chain employs TRBV29-1 and TRBJ2-3; 7 nucleotides align to TRBD1. Per germline, CDR1 SQVTM and CDR2 ANQGSEA. The CDR3 contains 15 residues. Unmatched junction bases numbered 8, after V lost 4 bases and J lost 1 base. This CDR3 is CSVVRGGRRTDTQYF. The CDR3 DNA follows: TGCAGCGTTGTGCGAGGGGGCCGACGCACAGATACGCAGTATTTT.

The genes are TRBV6-5 and TRBJ1-2, with 10 bases aligning to TRBD1. The CDR3 has 15 amino acids. In germline, CDR1 is MNHEY, CDR2 SVGAGI. V lost 3 bases, J lost 3 bases, and 4 bases stayed unmatched. The CDR3 DNA follows: TGTGCCAGCAGTTATGACGGGACAGGGGACTATGGCTACACCTTC. Translating it yields CASSYDGTGDYGYTF.

This chain links TRBV5-6 with TRBJ1-6; 7 bases are shared with TRBD1. CDR1 and CDR2 (germline): SGHDT, YYEEEE. This CDR3 has 16 residues. The trim removed 4 bases at V and 0 bases at J, leaving 4 bases unmatched. CDR3 nucleotide sequence: TGTGCCAGCAGCCCACAGGGGAGCTCCTATAATTCACCCCTCCACTTT. This codes for CASSPQGSSYNSPLHF.

This clone was counted a few times. The chain carries TRBV6-1 and TRBJ2-1; TRBD2 aligns across 7 bases. Germline V gene data show CDR1 as MNHNS and CDR2 as SASEGT. The trim removed 4 bases at V and 2 bases at J, leaving 8 bases unmatched. CDR3 size: 16 residues. The CDR3, as DNA: TGTGCCAGCAGTGCCAACCCACTAGCGACCTACAATGAGCAGTTCTTC. Amino acids: CASSANPLATYNEQFF.

The chain couples TRBV4-2 to TRBJ2-1; possibly TRBD2 for D (7 bases). V was pared by 0 bases and J by 7 bases, with 13 bases between. The CDR3 consists of 15 residues. CDR1 and CDR2 from the germline V gene are LGHNA and YNFKEQ. The CDR3 region is CASSQDRGGWNEQFF. CDR3 DNA: TGTGCCAGCAGCCAAGATAGGGGGGGGTGGAATGAGCAGTTCTTC.

The rearrangement joins TRBV7-8 to TRBJ1-1; 7 bases are a match to TRBD1. V lost 3 bases to trimming and J lost 2 bases; unmatched junction nucleotides: 15. This CDR3 has 18 amino acids. The germline V gene encodes CDR1 SGHVS and CDR2 FQNEAQ. CDR3 amino acids: CASSFRAHQQGRNTEAFF. The CDR3 nucleotides read TGTGCCAGCAGCTTTCGAGCACACCAACAGGGGAGAAACACTGAAGCTTTCTTT.

This clone was counted a single time. The V call is TRBV6-1, the J call TRBJ1-4; 11 bases align to TRBD1. Germline CDR1 and CDR2: MNHNS and SASEGT. V trimming: 1 base; J trimming: 8 bases; junction bases outside the gene matches: 3. This CDR3 spans 15 amino acids. The CDR3 DNA sequence: TGTGCCAGCAGTGAAGTATGGGACAGGGGGGAAAAACTGTTTTTT. The encoded protein is CASSEVWDRGEKLFF.

This clone appeared once. This chain links TRBV7-9 with TRBJ2-2; TRBD2 matches at 10 bases. The V and J ends lost 5 bases and 0 bases, in that order; junction bases with no gene match: 12. The CDR3 covers 19 residues. Germline values: CDR1 SEHNR, CDR2 FQNEAQ (reference sequence). The CDR3 sequence: CASSPLPLAGAANTGELFF. CDR3 bases: TGTGCCAGCAGCCCACTACCCCTAGCGGGGGCCGCGAACACCGGGGAGCTGTTTTTT.

This chain uses TRBV18 with TRBJ2-5; no reliable D call. Trimming pared 8 bases from V and 5 bases from J, leaving 9 bases between. CDR1 and CDR2 (germline): KGHSH, LQKENI. The CDR3 is made up of 11 amino acids. CDR3 nucleotides: TGTGCCAGCGCCTCCCGGGAGACCCAGTACTTC. Its protein is CASASRETQYF.

This chain joins TRBV18 and TRBJ1-2; 7 bases map to TRBD1. CDR1 and CDR2 (germline): KGHSH, LQKENI. The ends lost 3 bases at V and 6 bases at J; junction bases unmatched: 7. The CDR3 spans 14 residues. CDR3 sequence (DNA): TGTGCCAGCTCACCTCGCGGGACAGTAAATGGCTACACCTTC. As protein: CASSPRGTVNGYTF. Supplemented by reference TRBV18 and TRBJ1-2, the full variable domain reads NAGVMQNPRHLVRRRGQEARLRCSPMKGHSHVYWYRQLPEEGLKFMVYLQKENIIDESGMPKERFSAEFPKEGPSILRIQQVVRGDSAAYFCASSPRGTVNGYTFGSGTRLTVV.

This rearrangement joins TRBV7-2 to TRBJ2-5; TRBD2 might be the D (7 bases). The CDR3 contains 14 residues. CDR1 and CDR2 (germline): SGHTA, FQGNSA. Trimming took 7 bases from V and 5 from J, leaving 17 bases between them. CDR3 residues: CASTLGGRRETQYF. CDR3 coding DNA: TGTGCCAGCACCCTGGGGGGGCGCAGGGAGACCCAGTACTTC.

The J gene is TRBJ1-2, the V gene TRBV4-2; 10 positions agree with TRBD1. From germline, CDR1 is LGHNA and CDR2 YNFKEQ. After removal of 4 bases from V and 2 bases from J, the junction contained 10 bases not matched to a gene. This CDR3 spans 17 amino acids. CDR3 loop: CASSPFRGQGLNYGYTF. As DNA, the CDR3 is TGTGCCAGCAGCCCATTCCGGGGACAGGGGCTAAACTATGGCTACACCTTC.

The CDR3 nucleotides are TGTGCCAGCAGTGGAGATTGGGGTCAGCCCCAGCATTTT. Protein product: CASSGDWGQPQHF. The chain joins TRBV6-1 to TRBJ1-5; D not certain. Trimming pared 4 bases from V and 6 bases from J, leaving 10 bases between. The CDR3 runs to 13 residues. Germline CDR1 MNHNS, CDR2 SASEGT.

The V gene is TRBV19, the J gene TRBJ1-2, with D uncertain. V gave up 4 bases and J gave up 7 bases, with 16 bases separating them. This CDR3 has 14 amino acids. Germline V gives CDR1 LNHDA, CDR2 SQIVND (reference sequence). CDR3 DNA sequence: TGTGCCAGTAGTACAGCCGGAGGAGTCGGTGGCTACACCTTC. It codes for CASSTAGGVGGYTF.

The chain employs TRBV7-2 and TRBJ1-2; the D is unclear. V shed 3 bases and J shed 2 bases, with 7 bases lying between them. The CDR3 has 13 amino acids. Germline CDR1 is SGHTA and CDR2 is FQGNSA. The CDR3 protein is CASSFPGNYGYTF. In nucleotides, the CDR3 is TGTGCCAGCAGCTTCCCTGGAAACTATGGCTACACCTTC.

This clone was observed a handful of times. This CDR3 is CASSPRGGASSGELFF. The CDR3 DNA is TGCGCCAGCAGCCCCCGGGGGGGGGCAAGTTCCGGGGAGCTGTTTTTT. The chain links TRBV5-1 to TRBJ2-2, with 8 positions matching TRBD2. The V and J ends lost 4 bases and 6 bases, in that order; junction bases with no gene match: 11. Germline assignment: CDR1 SGHRS and CDR2 YFSETQ. This CDR3 contains 16 residues.

CDR3 in DNA: TGTGCCAGCCTCCCCGGGGCAAAGAACACCATATATTTT. It is translated as CASLPGAKNTIYF. The J gene is TRBJ1-3, the V gene TRBV7-9; maybe TRBD1 (5 bases). V lost 8 bases and J lost 7, with 15 bases in between. CDR1 SEHNR and CDR2 FQNEAQ come from the germline V gene (reference sequence). The CDR3 covers 13 residues.

The CDR3 protein is CASSDRGTPYNEQFF. CDR3 DNA: TGTGCCAGCAGCGATAGGGGGACCCCCTACAATGAGCAGTTCTTC. This sequence joins TRBV11-2 and TRBJ2-1; D is possibly TRBD1 (6 bases). The germline CDR1 and CDR2 sequences are SGHAT and FQNNGV. The CDR3 contains 15 residues. V was pared by 5 bases and J by 2 bases, with 13 bases between.

For this clone: Other nucleotide sequences in the sample specify the same CDR3. The gene calls are TRBV7-6 and TRBJ2-1; maybe TRBD2 (6 bases). CDR1 and CDR2 from the germline V gene are SGHVS and FNYEAQ. Trimming took off 2 bases at V and 5 bases at J, with 10 bases between the two ends. The CDR3 is made up of 14 amino acids. In DNA, the CDR3 is TGTGCCAGCAGCTTATCCGGGGGAAACAATGAGCAGTTCTTC. It codes for CASSLSGGNNEQFF.

The chain carries TRBV4-1 and TRBJ2-7; 8 nucleotides align to TRBD1. V was pared by 3 bases and J by 2 bases, with 9 bases of the junction left unmatched. In germline, CDR1 is MGHRA, CDR2 YSYEKL. The CDR3 has 16 amino acids. CDR3 DNA: TGCGCCAGCAGCCAGGCTGGACAGGGATCCCCCTACGAGCAGTACTTC. This encodes CASSQAGQGSPYEQYF.

Written as DNA, the CDR3 is TGCGCCAGCAGCCAAGTTGGGGACAGAAGGGATGGCTACACCTTC. Amino acids: CASSQVGDRRDGYTF. V and J are TRBV4-3 and TRBJ1-2, with 7 bases that match TRBD1. V lost 1 base to trimming and J lost 6 bases; unmatched junction nucleotides: 8. CDR3 length equals 15 residues. Germline V gene lookup returns CDR1 LGHNA and CDR2 YSLEER.

V and J are TRBV18 and TRBJ1-5; D is possibly TRBD1 (6 bases). Trimming took off 6 bases at V and 5 bases at J, with 20 bases between the two ends. CDR1 is KGHSH, CDR2 LQKENI, per germline. This CDR3 has 16 residues. DNA for the CDR3: TGTGCCAGCTCGGGGGCCCGGGGGGGTACGGATCAGCCCCAGCATTTT. Translated, it gives CASSGARGGTDQPQHF.

The chain employs TRBV7-3 and TRBJ2-1; D not resolved. V was pared by 4 bases and J by 9 bases, with 16 bases between. The CDR3 is 14 amino acids. Germline values: CDR1 SGHTA, CDR2 FQGTGA. The CDR3 here is CASSSPRPSSEQFF. Here the CDR3 DNA reads TGTGCCAGCAGCTCCCCGCGGCCCAGTTCTGAGCAGTTCTTC.

The V gene is TRBV9, the J gene TRBJ2-7; D is uncertain. This CDR3 comprises 13 residues. Germline V CDR1 and CDR2: SGDLS, YYNGEE. The germline V and J ends were trimmed by 0 bases and 5 bases, with 9 bases remaining between them. CDR3 sequence reads: CASSVGVYDEQYF. CDR3 DNA sequence: TGTGCCAGCAGCGTAGGGGTCTATGACGAGCAGTACTTC.

The chain couples TRBV5-1 to TRBJ1-6, with a possible D match to TRBD1 (6 bases). The germline V and J ends were trimmed by 2 bases and 9 bases, with 18 bases remaining between them. CDR3 length: 16 residues. Per the germline V gene, CDR1 is SGHRS and CDR2 is YFSETQ. The CDR3 region is CASSLGSGAPGSPLHF. Here the CDR3 DNA reads TGCGCCAGCAGCTTAGGATCAGGGGCGCCTGGTTCACCCCTCCACTTT.

The table lists this clone with a count of one. The rearrangement uses TRBV7-2 and TRBJ1-5; the match to TRBD1 covers 7 bases. The CDR3 loop spans 15 amino acids. Germline CDR1 reads SGHTA; CDR2 reads FQGNSA. Germline trimming cut 0 bases from V and 7 bases from J; bases unmatched to any gene: 6. The CDR3 DNA reads TGTGCCAGCAGCTTAGCAGGACAGGCATACCAGCCCCAGCATTTT. Protein product: CASSLAGQAYQPQHF.

The chain recombines TRBV5-8 with TRBJ2-3; no reliable D call. Germline V gives CDR1 SGHTS, CDR2 YDEGEE. Trimming took off 0 bases at V and 2 bases at J, with 7 bases between the two ends. The CDR3 has 14 amino acids. CDR3 loop: CASSLEESTDTQYF. CDR3 nucleotide sequence: TGTGCCAGCAGCTTGGAGGAATCCACAGATACGCAGTATTTT.

The chain has TRBV4-3 and TRBJ2-4; the D is unclear. The CDR3 spans 15 residues. Trimming shortened V by 2 bases and J by 0 bases, and 8 bases separated the two germline ends. The germline V gene has CDR1 LGHNA and CDR2 YSLEER. DNA for the CDR3: TGCGCCAGCAGCCAAAGGTACAGAGCCAAAAACATTCAGTACTTC. Encoded protein: CASSQRYRAKNIQYF.